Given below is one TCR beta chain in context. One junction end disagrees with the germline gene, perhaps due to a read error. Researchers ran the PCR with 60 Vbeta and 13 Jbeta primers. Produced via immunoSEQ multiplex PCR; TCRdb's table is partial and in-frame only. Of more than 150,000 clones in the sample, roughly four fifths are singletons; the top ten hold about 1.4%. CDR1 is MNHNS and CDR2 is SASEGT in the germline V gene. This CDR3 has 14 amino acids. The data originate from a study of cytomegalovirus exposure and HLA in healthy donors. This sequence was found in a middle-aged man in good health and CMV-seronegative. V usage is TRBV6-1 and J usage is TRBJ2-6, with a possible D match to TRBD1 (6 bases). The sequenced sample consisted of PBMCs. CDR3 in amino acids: CASIDRPGANGLTF. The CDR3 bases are TGTGCCAGCATAGACAGGCCTGGGGCCAACGGCCTGACTTTC.